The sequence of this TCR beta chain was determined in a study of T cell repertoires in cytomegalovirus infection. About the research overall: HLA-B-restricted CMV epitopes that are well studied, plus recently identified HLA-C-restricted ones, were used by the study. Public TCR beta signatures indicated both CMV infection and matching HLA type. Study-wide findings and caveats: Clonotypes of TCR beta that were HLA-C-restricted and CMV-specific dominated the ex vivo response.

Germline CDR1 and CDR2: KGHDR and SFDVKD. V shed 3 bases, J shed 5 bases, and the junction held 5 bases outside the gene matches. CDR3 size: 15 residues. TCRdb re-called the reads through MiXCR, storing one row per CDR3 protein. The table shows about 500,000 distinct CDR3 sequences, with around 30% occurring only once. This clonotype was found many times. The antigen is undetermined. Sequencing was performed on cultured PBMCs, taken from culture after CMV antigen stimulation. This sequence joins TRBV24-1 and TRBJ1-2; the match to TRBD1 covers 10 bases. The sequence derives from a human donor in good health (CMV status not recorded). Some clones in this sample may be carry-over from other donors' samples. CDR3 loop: CATSDPGTGVYGYTF. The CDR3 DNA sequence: TGTGCCACCAGTGATCCCGGGACAGGGGTTTATGGCTACACCTTC.